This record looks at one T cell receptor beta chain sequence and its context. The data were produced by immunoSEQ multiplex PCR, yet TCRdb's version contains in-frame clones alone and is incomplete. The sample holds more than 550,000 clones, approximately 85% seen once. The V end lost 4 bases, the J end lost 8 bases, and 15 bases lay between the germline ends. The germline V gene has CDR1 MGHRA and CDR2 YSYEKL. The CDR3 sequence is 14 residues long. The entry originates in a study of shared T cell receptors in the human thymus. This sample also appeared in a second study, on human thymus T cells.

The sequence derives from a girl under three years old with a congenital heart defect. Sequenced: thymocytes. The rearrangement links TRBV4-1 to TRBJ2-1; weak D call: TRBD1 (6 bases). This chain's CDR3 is CASSRAGVLDEQFF. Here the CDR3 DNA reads TGCGCCAGCAGCCGGGCAGGGGTTTTGGATGAGCAGTTCTTC.